This TCR beta chain was documented in a study of T cells after yellow fever vaccination. The sample holds a few counts of this clonotype. Its antigen is unknown. MiXCR was run by TCRdb on the 5' RACE reads, yielding one entry per CDR3 protein. In the table there are approximately 610,000 distinct CDR3 sequences, around a sixth of which are singletons. Notes on the study in general: It was the secondary response that reached its peak faster, day 5 versus 15, but it was weaker.

Germline assignment: CDR1 LNHDA and CDR2 SQIVND (reference sequence). Trimming shortened V by 5 bases and J by 2 bases, and 13 bases separated the two germline ends. The CDR3 sequence is 15 residues long. The chain joins TRBV19 to TRBJ1-5, with D hard to call. This receptor was obtained from a young man who received the YFV17D yellow fever vaccine. Specimen: PBMCs, collected 5 to 6 days after the first yellow fever vaccination. The CDR3, as DNA: TGTGCCAGTAGTGGAGGTATGCGGGGCAATCAGCCCCAGCATTTT. Protein product: CASSGGMRGNQPQHF.